A selection of T cell receptor beta chains follows, all from one sample in a study of cytomegalovirus exposure and HLA in healthy donors. Data came from immunoSEQ multiplex PCR; TCRdb stores just in-frame clones and leaves some out. Here the sample spans 130,000 or so clones, about four fifths being singletons. The sequencing input was PBMCs. The receptors derive from a man aged 30 to 39 in good health and CMV-seronegative. Each CDR3 is given with its conserved first and last residue. D genes are given only for firm matches. Some rows have no size entry. The others give once, few or many, or a class for an expanded clone.

clone_size: NA
v_call: TRBV19
j_call: TRBJ1-1
d_call: NA
cdr3_aa: CASSLQGWPSYTEAFF
cdr3_nt: TGTGCCAGTAGTCTACAGGGTTGGCCGTCGTACACTGAAGCTTTCTTT

clone_size: NA
v_call: TRBV27
j_call: TRBJ2-5
d_call: TRBD2
cdr3_aa: CASSLRTSGGRDQKETQYF
cdr3_nt: TGTGCCAGCAGTTTACGGACTAGCGGGGGCCGGGATCAGAAAGAGACCCAGTACTTC

clone_size: few
v_call: TRBV7-9
j_call: TRBJ2-7
d_call: NA
cdr3_aa: CASSLGEVYEQYF
cdr3_nt: TGTGCCAGCAGCTTGGGAGAGGTTTACGAGCAGTACTTC

clone_size: once
v_call: TRBV30
j_call: TRBJ1-2
d_call: TRBD1
cdr3_aa: CAWSRHGTGGGYTF
cdr3_nt: TGTGCCTGGAGTAGACACGGGACAGGCGGGGGCTACACCTTC

clone_size: once
v_call: TRBV6-1
j_call: TRBJ2-7
d_call: TRBD2
cdr3_aa: CASSWTSGSIEQYF
cdr3_nt: TGTGCCAGCAGTTGGACTAGCGGGAGCATCGAGCAGTACTTC

clone_size: NA
v_call: TRBV28
j_call: TRBJ1-1
d_call: NA
cdr3_aa: CASRQGVEAFF
cdr3_nt: TGTGCCAGCAGACAGGGAGTTGAAGCTTTCTTT

clone_size: NA
v_call: TRBV6-6
j_call: TRBJ1-2
d_call: NA
cdr3_aa: CASTQWGGVHGYTF
cdr3_nt: TGTGCCAGCACCCAGTGGGGGGGGGTCCATGGCTACACCTTC

clone_size: NA
v_call: TRBV29-1
j_call: TRBJ2-7
d_call: TRBD1
cdr3_aa: CSVGKGQGRREQYF
cdr3_nt: TGCAGCGTTGGTAAGGGACAGGGGCGGAGGGAGCAGTACTTC

clone_size: once
v_call: TRBV9
j_call: TRBJ2-5
d_call: TRBD2
cdr3_aa: CASSVTGAGLGETQYF
cdr3_nt: TGTGCCAGCAGCGTAACCGGTGCGGGACTAGGAGAGACCCAGTACTTC

clone_size: NA
v_call: TRBV19
j_call: TRBJ1-4
d_call: TRBD1
cdr3_aa: CASSIMGQGNEKLFF
cdr3_nt: TGTGCCAGTAGTATTATGGGACAGGGAAATGAAAAACTGTTTTTT

clone_size: once
v_call: TRBV7-2
j_call: TRBJ1-1
d_call: TRBD1
cdr3_aa: CASSSHRTGWAFF
cdr3_nt: TGTGCCAGCAGCTCGCACCGGACAGGGTGGGCTTTCTTT

clone_size: few
v_call: TRBV4-1
j_call: TRBJ1-2
d_call: NA
cdr3_aa: CASSQDLSDHYGYTF
cdr3_nt: TGCGCCAGCAGCCAAGATCTTTCAGATCACTATGGCTACACCTTC

clone_size: NA
v_call: TRBV27
j_call: TRBJ1-2
d_call: TRBD1
cdr3_aa: CASRKQGQGYTF
cdr3_nt: TGTGCCAGCAGAAAACAGGGGCAAGGCTACACCTTC

clone_size: NA
v_call: TRBV7-2
j_call: TRBJ1-5
d_call: TRBD1
cdr3_aa: CASSPGGDRGQPQHF
cdr3_nt: TGTGCCAGCAGCCCCGGAGGGGACAGGGGTCAGCCCCAGCATTTT

clone_size: NA
v_call: TRBV27
j_call: TRBJ1-2
d_call: NA
cdr3_aa: CASSSYPPAAAYTF
cdr3_nt: TGTGCCAGCTCATCCTACCCCCCCGCGGCGGCCTACACCTTC

clone_size: many
v_call: TRBV6-5
j_call: TRBJ1-6
d_call: NA
cdr3_aa: CASSYSQATYNSPLHF
cdr3_nt: TGTGCCAGCAGTTACTCCCAGGCAACCTATAATTCACCCCTCCACTTT

clone_size: NA
v_call: TRBV4-2
j_call: TRBJ2-5
d_call: TRBD1
cdr3_aa: CASSYGQGTETQYF
cdr3_nt: TGTGCCAGCAGCTACGGACAGGGTACGGAGACCCAGTACTTC

clone_size: NA
v_call: TRBV5-6
j_call: TRBJ1-1
d_call: TRBD1
cdr3_aa: CASSGTGGNTEAFF
cdr3_nt: TGTGCCAGCAGCGGGACAGGAGGGAACACTGAAGCTTTCTTT

clone_size: NA
v_call: TRBV7-9
j_call: TRBJ1-2
d_call: NA
cdr3_aa: CASSFGQLNYGYTF
cdr3_nt: TGTGCCAGCAGCTTCGGACAGCTCAACTATGGCTACACCTTC

clone_size: NA
v_call: TRBV7-9
j_call: TRBJ1-4
d_call: TRBD1
cdr3_aa: CASNRGQGEKLFF
cdr3_nt: TGTGCCAGCAATCGGGGACAGGGTGAAAAACTGTTTTTT

clone_size: NA
v_call: TRBV5-4
j_call: TRBJ2-4
d_call: TRBD1
cdr3_aa: CASSLGQGVAKNIQYF
cdr3_nt: TGTGCCAGCAGCTTGGGACAGGGGGTAGCCAAAAACATTCAGTACTTC

clone_size: NA
v_call: TRBV2
j_call: TRBJ2-7
d_call: TRBD1
cdr3_aa: CASSRQGYSEQYF
cdr3_nt: TGTGCCAGCAGTAGACAGGGATACTCCGAGCAGTACTTC

clone_size: NA
v_call: TRBV10-3
j_call: TRBJ1-4
d_call: TRBD1
cdr3_aa: CAISLGTGEKLFF
cdr3_nt: TGTGCCATCAGCCTTGGGACAGGGGAAAAACTGTTTTTT

clone_size: once
v_call: TRBV6-5
j_call: TRBJ1-2
d_call: NA
cdr3_aa: CASSYAGVYGYTF
cdr3_nt: TGTGCCAGCAGTTACGCAGGGGTCTATGGCTACACCTTC

clone_size: NA
v_call: TRBV6-1
j_call: TRBJ2-7
d_call: TRBD2
cdr3_aa: CASSARGAGGSSYEQYF
cdr3_nt: TGTGCCAGCAGTGCTCGGGGGGCGGGGGGCTCTTCCTACGAGCAGTACTTC

clone_size: NA
v_call: TRBV5-1
j_call: TRBJ1-2
d_call: NA
cdr3_aa: CASSLSGPIYGYTF
cdr3_nt: TGCGCCAGCAGCTTGTCTGGCCCAATCTATGGCTACACCTTC

clone_size: NA
v_call: TRBV27
j_call: TRBJ2-1
d_call: NA
cdr3_aa: CASSLSIYNEQFF
cdr3_nt: TGTGCCAGCAGTTTGTCCATTTACAATGAGCAGTTCTTC

clone_size: once
v_call: TRBV5-1
j_call: TRBJ2-7
d_call: TRBD2
cdr3_aa: CASRVSGGKSYEQYF
cdr3_nt: TGCGCCAGCAGGGTAAGCGGGGGGAAATCCTACGAGCAGTACTTC

clone_size: NA
v_call: TRBV19
j_call: TRBJ1-2
d_call: TRBD1
cdr3_aa: CASKEGQKNYGYTF
cdr3_nt: TGTGCCAGTAAGGAGGGACAGAAAAACTATGGCTACACCTTC

clone_size: NA
v_call: TRBV7-2
j_call: TRBJ2-2
d_call: NA
cdr3_aa: CASSILITGELFF
cdr3_nt: TGTGCCAGCAGCATACTAATCACCGGGGAGCTGTTTTTT

clone_size: few
v_call: TRBV7-9
j_call: TRBJ1-6
d_call: TRBD1
cdr3_aa: CASTSQQGGSPLHF
cdr3_nt: TGTGCCAGCACCTCACAGCAGGGGGGCTCACCCCTCCACTTT

clone_size: once
v_call: TRBV5-4
j_call: TRBJ2-2
d_call: NA
cdr3_aa: CASSRTGELFF
cdr3_nt: TGTGCCAGCAGCCGCACCGGGGAGCTGTTTTTT

clone_size: NA
v_call: TRBV4-3
j_call: TRBJ2-7
d_call: NA
cdr3_aa: CASSQESLSGYEQYF
cdr3_nt: TGCGCCAGCAGCCAAGAAAGCCTCTCCGGCTACGAGCAGTACTTC

clone_size: NA
v_call: TRBV28
j_call: TRBJ2-7
d_call: TRBD1
cdr3_aa: CASSSPGQAYEQYF
cdr3_nt: TGTGCCAGCAGTTCTCCGGGACAGGCCTACGAGCAGTACTTC

clone_size: NA
v_call: TRBV6-5
j_call: TRBJ2-5
d_call: TRBD2
cdr3_aa: CATQRASGEVTQYF
cdr3_nt: TGTGCCACCCAGAGGGCTAGCGGGGAGGTGACCCAGTACTTC

clone_size: NA
v_call: TRBV7-8
j_call: TRBJ1-5
d_call: NA
cdr3_aa: CASSPRPGSNQPQHF
cdr3_nt: TGTGCCAGCAGCCCTCGGCCAGGTTCCAATCAGCCCCAGCATTTT

clone_size: NA
v_call: TRBV6-1
j_call: TRBJ2-1
d_call: NA
cdr3_aa: CASSEMGWSRTPGHNEQFF
cdr3_nt: TGTGCCAGCAGTGAAATGGGTTGGTCTAGGACTCCCGGCCACAATGAGCAGTTCTTC

clone_size: NA
v_call: TRBV7-8
j_call: TRBJ1-1
d_call: NA
cdr3_aa: CASSYRNTEAFF
cdr3_nt: TGTGCCAGCAGCTACAGGAACACTGAAGCTTTCTTT

clone_size: NA
v_call: TRBV19
j_call: TRBJ1-5
d_call: NA
cdr3_aa: CASSIDGGIQPQHF
cdr3_nt: TGTGCCAGTAGTATAGATGGGGGGATCCAGCCCCAGCATTTT

clone_size: NA
v_call: TRBV29-1
j_call: TRBJ2-1
d_call: NA
cdr3_aa: CSVEWEMYNEQFF
cdr3_nt: TGCAGCGTTGAGTGGGAGATGTACAATGAGCAGTTCTTC

clone_size: NA
v_call: TRBV6-4
j_call: TRBJ2-3
d_call: NA
cdr3_aa: CASSASGASTDTQYF
cdr3_nt: TGTGCCAGCAGTGCCTCGGGGGCCAGCACAGATACGCAGTATTTT

clone_size: NA
v_call: TRBV27
j_call: TRBJ2-4
d_call: TRBD1
cdr3_aa: CASSLATGQGIQYF
cdr3_nt: TGTGCCAGCAGTTTGGCGACAGGGCAGGGCATTCAGTACTTC

clone_size: NA
v_call: TRBV7-9
j_call: TRBJ2-5
d_call: TRBD1
cdr3_aa: CASRQGQETQYF
cdr3_nt: TGTGCCAGCAGACAGGGGCAAGAGACCCAGTACTTC

clone_size: few
v_call: TRBV10-1
j_call: TRBJ2-7
d_call: TRBD1
cdr3_aa: CASSDSGTGSYEQYF
cdr3_nt: TGCGCCAGCAGTGACTCCGGGACAGGGTCCTACGAGCAGTACTTC

clone_size: NA
v_call: TRBV5-1
j_call: TRBJ1-4
d_call: TRBD1
cdr3_aa: CASSSTGGVGEKLFF
cdr3_nt: TGCGCCAGCAGCTCAACAGGGGGCGTGGGTGAAAAACTGTTTTTT

clone_size: NA
v_call: TRBV6-5
j_call: TRBJ2-5
d_call: TRBD2
cdr3_aa: CASNRLAGRKETQYF
cdr3_nt: TGTGCCAGCAACAGACTAGCGGGTAGGAAAGAGACCCAGTACTTC

clone_size: many
v_call: TRBV15
j_call: TRBJ2-4
d_call: NA
cdr3_aa: CATSTSENIQYF
cdr3_nt: TGTGCCACCAGCACTAGCGAAAACATTCAGTACTTC

clone_size: NA
v_call: TRBV11-2
j_call: TRBJ1-1
d_call: NA
cdr3_aa: CASSRESRGEAFF
cdr3_nt: TGTGCCAGCAGCAGGGAGAGCCGTGGAGAAGCTTTCTTT